The rows below give T cell receptor beta chains drawn from one sample of a study of blood T cell repertoires in COVID-19. TCRdb's table, derived via immunoSEQ multiplex PCR, lists solely in-frame clones and lacks some. The sample records 160,000 or so clones, 85% to 90% being singletons. Sequencing input: peripheral blood. The receptors stem from a woman between 65 and 79 years old with COVID-19, enrolled during active disease. CDR3s include the opening cysteine and the closing phenylalanine or tryptophan. A D gene is named only where the DNA matches it firmly. Rows may omit the clone size; those that give it use once, few, many or a size class.

CDR3 DNA	CDR3 protein	V gene	J gene	D gene	clone size
TGTGCCAGCAGGGGGACAGGTCTAAATGAAAAACTGTTTTTT	CASRGTGLNEKLFF	TRBV28	TRBJ1-4	TRBD1	-
TGTGCCAGCAGCGCCTGGGGGGGGGCCTACGAGCAGTACTTC	CASSAWGGAYEQYF	TRBV11-2	TRBJ2-7	TRBD2	-
TGTGCCAGCAGCTTAGGTGGGCATGGAAACACCATATATTTT	CASSLGGHGNTIYF	TRBV5-6	TRBJ1-3	-	-
TGTGCCTGGAATCCGGGTGCTAATGAAAAACTGTTTTTT	CAWNPGANEKLFF	TRBV30	TRBJ1-4	-	-
TGTGCCAGTAGTATGGCGGGGGACAGGGGGCATGGCTACACCTTC	CASSMAGDRGHGYTF	TRBV19	TRBJ1-2	TRBD1	-
TGTGCCAGCACCTTGATAAGACTAGCGGGGGGACCTGAGCAGTTCTTC	CASTLIRLAGGPEQFF	TRBV2	TRBJ2-1	TRBD2	-
TGTGCCAGCAGCCAAGATAGCCATCAGCCCCAGCATTTT	CASSQDSHQPQHF	TRBV14	TRBJ1-5	-	-
TGTGCCACCAGCCGGCAGAGAGGGCTACGCACAGATACGCAGTATTTT	CATSRQRGLRTDTQYF	TRBV15	TRBJ2-3	-	few
TGTGCCAGTAGTGCATCGACAGGTTTCTACCGTGAAGCTTTCTTT	CASSASTGFYREAFF	TRBV19	TRBJ1-1	-	-
TGTGCCAGCAGTTCATCACAGGGTGTTTCTTCACCCCTCCACTTT	CASSSSQGVSSPLHF	TRBV6-5	TRBJ1-6	-	once
TGTGCCAGCAGGAAGACAGGGGGCTTGAATGGCTACACCTTC	CASRKTGGLNGYTF	TRBV2	TRBJ1-2	TRBD1	-
TGTGCCAGCAGCGGACAGGCATCTTTCTATGGCTACACCTTC	CASSGQASFYGYTF	TRBV5-4	TRBJ1-2	TRBD1	-
TGTGCCAGCAGCTTAGCAGGCAGGGATAATCAGCCCCAGCATTTT	CASSLAGRDNQPQHF	TRBV7-9	TRBJ1-5	-	-
TGTGCCAGCAGCAAGAACAGGGATGGAAACACCATATATTTT	CASSKNRDGNTIYF	TRBV5-4	TRBJ1-3	-	once
TGCGCCAGCAGCGGGGGGACGGATTATGGAAACACCATATATTTT	CASSGGTDYGNTIYF	TRBV5-1	TRBJ1-3	-	-
TGTGCCATCAGTGACTCAGGGGTGGATACGCAGTATTTT	CAISDSGVDTQYF	TRBV10-3	TRBJ2-3	-	many
TGCAGCGTTTACCCGGGACAGCACTATGGCTACACCTTC	CSVYPGQHYGYTF	TRBV29-1	TRBJ1-2	TRBD1	-
TGTGCCAGCAGTTATGGGACAGACCCCTATAGCAATCAGCCCCAGCATTTT	CASSYGTDPYSNQPQHF	TRBV2	TRBJ1-5	TRBD1	-
TGTGCCAGCAGCAAACTAGCGGGGGGGTACAATGAGCAGTTCTTC	CASSKLAGGYNEQFF	TRBV5-6	TRBJ2-1	TRBD2	-
TGTGCCAGCAGCCCGGTGAGAAGAACGAACACCGGGGAGCTGTTTTTT	CASSPVRRTNTGELFF	TRBV3-1/TRBV3-2	TRBJ2-2	-	-
TGTGCCAGCAGCCAATTTGAGGGAAGGACAGGGGACTATGGCTACACCTTC	CASSQFEGRTGDYGYTF	TRBV7-9	TRBJ1-2	TRBD1	-
TGTGCCAGCAGCCGGGACAGGGATTACGAGCAGTACTTC	CASSRDRDYEQYF	TRBV6-5	TRBJ2-7	TRBD1	-
TGTGCCAGCAGCTCCCCCGGTAGCAATCAGCCCCAGCATTTT	CASSSPGSNQPQHF	TRBV7-2	TRBJ1-5	-	-
TGCGCCAGCAGCTTGGCAGGGGGTAACTCTGGGGCCAACGTCCTGACTTTC	CASSLAGGNSGANVLTF	TRBV5-1	TRBJ2-6	TRBD1	-
TGCCGGGTTGGGGGCCGGGGGGGGGCAGAGACCCAGTACTTC	CRVGGRGGAETQYF	TRBV29-1	TRBJ2-5	TRBD2	-
TGTGCCAGCAGCCCCCCGGGTCAGGGAACCTCCGGGGAGCTGTTTTTT	CASSPPGQGTSGELFF	TRBV11-2	TRBJ2-2	-	-
TGTGCCAGCAGCCCCGGGGGTACGGAAGACTATGGCTACACCTTC	CASSPGGTEDYGYTF	TRBV7-6	TRBJ1-2	-	-
TGCGCCAGCAGCTCTAGGACAGCTAAAAACACCGGGGAGCTGTTTTTT	CASSSRTAKNTGELFF	TRBV5-1	TRBJ2-2	-	-
TGTGCCACCAGCAGAGGACTAAAGAACACCGGGGAGCTGTTTTTT	CATSRGLKNTGELFF	TRBV15	TRBJ2-2	-	-
TGTGCCAGCACACATCAAGAGGGTGGTTTTGGCTACACCTTC	CASTHQEGGFGYTF	TRBV28	TRBJ1-2	-	-
TGTGCCAGCAGTTTATTGACCCCCGAGCAGGATTTTGGCTACACCTTC	CASSLLTPEQDFGYTF	TRBV28	TRBJ1-2	-	-
TGTGCCAGCAGCACAGGACTAGCGGGGGCCGGGGAGCTGTTTTTT	CASSTGLAGAGELFF	TRBV7-9	TRBJ2-2	TRBD2	-
TGTGCCAGCAGGACGCGGGCCCAAGAGACCCAGTACTTC	CASRTRAQETQYF	TRBV3-1/TRBV3-2	TRBJ2-5	-	-
TGTGCCAGCAGCCAAAATCCAGGCCCTAATGAAAAACTGTTTTTT	CASSQNPGPNEKLFF	TRBV3-1/TRBV3-2	TRBJ1-4	-	-
TGCGCCAGCAGCCAAGATTTGAGTCGGGCCGGGGAGCTGTTTTTT	CASSQDLSRAGELFF	TRBV4-1	TRBJ2-2	-	-
TGTTCGACCGGGGGGACTAGCGGCAAAGAGACCCAGTACTTC	CSTGGTSGKETQYF	TRBV7-8	TRBJ2-5	TRBD2	once
TGTGCCAGCTCACTGACAGGGGGAACTGGGGCCAACGTCCTGACTTTC	CASSLTGGTGANVLTF	TRBV18	TRBJ2-6	TRBD1	few
TGTGCCAGCTCACCACTTACCGCTTGGACAGGGGATGGCTACACCTTC	CASSPLTAWTGDGYTF	TRBV18	TRBJ1-2	TRBD1	-
TGTGCCAGCAGAAAGACAGAGAACACTGAAGCTTTCTTT	CASRKTENTEAFF	TRBV12-3/TRBV12-4	TRBJ1-1	-	-
TGTGCCAGCAGCCCCCGGGGGGAGGATCCCGGGGAGCTGTTTTTT	CASSPRGEDPGELFF	TRBV28	TRBJ2-2	TRBD2	-
TGTGCCAGCAGCTTGTCGGCAGGGGTCGAAAAACTGTTTTTT	CASSLSAGVEKLFF	TRBV5-5	TRBJ1-4	-	-
TGCAGCGTTGAAGGCAAGGGACAGGGCACTTCGCGGGATACGCAGTATTTT	CSVEGKGQGTSRDTQYF	TRBV29-1	TRBJ2-3	TRBD1	-
TGTGCCAGCAGCCTGAGGACAGGGCCGGATTCACCCCTCCACTTT	CASSLRTGPDSPLHF	TRBV7-2	TRBJ1-6	TRBD1	-
TGTGCCAGCAGCTTTCTTAGCGGGGGAGAAGAGACCCAGTACTTC	CASSFLSGGEETQYF	TRBV5-6	TRBJ2-5	TRBD2	-
TGTGCCAGCAGTCCGCAGGGGGCTCTCTCCGGCGGGACCCAGTACTTC	CASSPQGALSGGTQYF	TRBV27	TRBJ2-5	TRBD1	-
TGTGCCACCAGCAGAGATCGGGAGGGCAGAACCTACGAGCAGTACTTC	CATSRDREGRTYEQYF	TRBV15	TRBJ2-7	TRBD2	-
TGTGCCGCCAGCGGGACTAATAATGAAAAACTGTTTTTT	CAASGTNNEKLFF	TRBV19	TRBJ1-4	-	-
TGTGCCAGCAGCTTATGGGGGGACACCGGGGAGCTGTTTTTT	CASSLWGDTGELFF	TRBV11-2	TRBJ2-2	-	-